This entry features one T cell receptor (beta chain) sequence. Its antigen is still unknown. This entry comes from a study of blood T cells in healthy people across ages. It was with a sample-barcoded 5' primer and a J-beta primer mix that a second PCR of roughly 7 to 11 cycles was run. From the 5' RACE reads, TCRdb called clonotypes with MiXCR, one entry per CDR3 protein. The table shows some 1,800,000 distinct CDR3 sequences, with around 42% occurring only once. Study conclusions and caveats: Estimates based on one million T cells were treated as lower bounds. Observed TCR beta diversity per million T cells went down as age went up. This fall followed a roughly linear course with age.

The CDR3 is made up of 13 amino acids. V is TRBV21-1 and J is TRBJ2-4; the table gives TRBD2 as D, unverified against the DNA. The J call may be mistaken, given a closer DNA end match to TRBJ2-7. TRBV21-1 is described as a pseudogene. The TCR comes from a human donor in good health. Sequenced: blood. The chain's CDR3 is CASTQGRDCEQYF. The DNA for the CDR3 is TGTGCCAGTACCCAGGGGAGGGACTGCGAGCAGTACTTC.